Reported below is one T cell receptor (beta chain). Each sorted subset replicate got 200 ng genomic DNA, 30,000 or so genomes. Some clones are missing from TCRdb's copy, which holds only in-frame ones; the method was immunoSEQ multiplex PCR. Here the sample spans more than 2 million clones, almost 96% being singletons. This sample is part of a study of shared clonotypes between healthy human individuals. V was clipped by 6 bases and J by 3 bases; unmatched bases: 4. Germline V gene data show CDR1 as ENHRY and CDR2 as SYGVKD. The CDR3 is 13 residues long. The specimen was naive CD4+ T cells sorted from blood. This sample's subset: CD45RA+ positively selected. The source of this sequence is a young man in good health. The V gene is TRBV10-3, the J gene TRBJ2-7; 8 nucleotides line up with TRBD2. The CDR3 coding sequence is TGTGCCATCAGCGTAGCGGGGAACTACGAGCAGTACTTC. Encoded protein: CAISVAGNYEQYF.